The 26 T cell receptor beta chains listed next were all sequenced from one sample in a study of blood T cells in healthy people across ages (dated by TCRdb to the mid-2010s). The library was made by 5' RACE. A second PCR of 7 to 11 cycles was performed with a sample-barcoded 5' primer and a J-beta primer mix. TCRdb ran its own pipeline on the public reads, namely fastp trimming at Q25 and MiXCR clone calling, and kept in-frame beta chains. Identical CDR3 proteins give one entry, which carries the most common genes and DNA. Across this sample there are some 1,800,000 distinct CDR3 sequences, with about 39% seen only once. More than 20% of the sample rests with the top ten. Sequenced sample: blood. These receptor sequences come from a human donor in good health.

The chain is built from TRBV4-3 and TRBJ2-3, with unresolved D. CDR1 and CDR2 from the germline V gene are LGHNA and YSLEER. The CDR3 is 15 amino acids. V was shortened by 0 bases and J by 4 bases, with 11 bases between the two germline ends. CDR3 protein: CASSQEVTYADTQYF. The CDR3 coding sequence is TGCGCCAGCAGCCAAGAGGTGACGTACGCAGATACGCAGTATTTT.

The CDR3 nucleotides are TGTGCCAGCAGCCTCACAGTAATCAACGAGCAGTACTTC. Translation gives CASSLTVINEQYF. The chain recombines TRBV3-2 with TRBJ2-7. TRBV3-2 is flagged as a pseudogene. This CDR3 region has 13 residues.

The CDR3 DNA is TGTGCCAGCAGCTTAGCGCGAACGATTTTGGAGACCCAGTACTTC. Translated, it gives CASSLARTILETQYF. The genes are TRBV7-9 and TRBJ2-5; unclear D gene. The length of the CDR3 is 15 residues. The V gene's germline CDR1 is SEHNR and CDR2 FQNEAQ (reference sequence). The V and J ends lost 0 bases and 5 bases respectively, with 13 bases between them.

This chain uses TRBV24-1 with TRBJ2-3, with TRBD1 matching 9 bases. The length of the CDR3 is 21 residues. V gave up 3 bases and J gave up 2 bases; unmatched junction bases: 20. Germline V gives CDR1 KGHDR, CDR2 SFDVKD. The CDR3 bases are TGTGCCACCAGTGATCCGATCTGCGTGGGGACAGGGATATGGTACACAGATACGCAGTATTTT. It encodes CATSDPICVGTGIWYTDTQYF.

V gene TRBV9 combines with J gene TRBJ2-3; D ambiguous. This CDR3 comprises 16 residues. The germline CDR1 and CDR2 sequences are SGDLS and YYNGEE. Trimming cost V 3 bases and J 2 bases, with 16 bases left between them. This CDR3 reads CASSALYGRITDTQYF. The CDR3 region has the DNA TGTGCCAGCAGCGCCTTATACGGACGGATCACAGATACGCAGTATTTT.

Worth noting for this clonotype: One end of the junction is discordant with germline, which a read error may explain. The rearrangement uses TRBV7-2 and TRBJ2-6; no clear D. CDR3 length: 14 amino acids. The V gene's germline CDR1 is SGHTA and CDR2 FQGNSA. CDR3 sequence: CACSLVSGANVLTF. The CDR3 nucleotides are TGTGCCTGCAGCTTAGTTAGTGGGGCCAACGTCCTGACTTTC.

The J gene is TRBJ2-3, the V gene TRBV29-1; D unclear. This CDR3 region has 12 residues. CDR1 is SQVTM, CDR2 ANQGSEA, per germline. V was cut by 1 base and J by 10 bases, with 12 bases left in between. The CDR3 loop is CSVEGFYVPQYF. CDR3 in DNA: TGCAGCGTTGAAGGGTTCTACGTTCCGCAGTATTTT.

A few counts support this clonotype. The chain carries TRBV6-5 and TRBJ2-5, with D possibly called TRBD1 or TRBD2 (5 bases each). The better agreement between TRBJ2-7 and the DNA end casts doubt on the J call. The germline gives CDR1 MNHEY, CDR2 SVGAGI. There are 14 residues in the CDR3. The CDR3 spells CASRRPGRTYEQYF. As DNA, the CDR3 is TGTGCCAGCAGACGCCCAGGGAGAACCTACGAGCAGTACTTC.

The V gene is TRBV4-2, the J gene TRBJ1-2; TRBD1 matches 7 bases. Germline CDR1 reads LGHNA; CDR2 reads YNFKEQ. The CDR3 contains 17 residues. After removal of 1 base from V and 1 base from J, the junction contained 9 bases not matched to a gene. In DNA, the CDR3 is TGTGCCAGCAGCCAAGTAGAACAGGGGTGGTTTAACTATGGCTACACCTTC. It yields the protein CASSQVEQGWFNYGYTF.

This clonotype was found a few times. V is TRBV27 and J is TRBJ1-4; TRBD1 agrees at 7 bases. This CDR3 is 14 amino acids long. CDR1 and CDR2 from the germline V gene are MNHEY and SMNVEV (reference sequence). The trim removed 5 bases at V and 4 bases at J, leaving 4 bases unmatched. In nucleotides, the CDR3 is TGTGCCAGCAGTACACAGGGGTATAATGAAAAACTGTTTTTT. Its translation is CASSTQGYNEKLFF.

This chain uses TRBV27 with TRBJ2-1, with TRBD2 matching over 12 bases. Germline values: CDR1 MNHEY, CDR2 SMNVEV (reference sequence). V lost 7 bases to trimming and J lost 8 bases; unmatched junction nucleotides: 12. CDR3 length: 16 residues. The CDR3 region is CASIPVGLAGFDEQFF. CDR3 in DNA: TGTGCCAGCATTCCCGTAGGACTAGCGGGGTTCGATGAGCAGTTCTTC.

The chain joins TRBV7-2 to TRBJ2-7, with a possible D match to TRBD2 (5 bases). V lost 1 base and J 4 bases, leaving 17 bases between the germline ends. Looked up from germline, CDR1 is SGHTA and CDR2 is FQGNSA. This CDR3 has 16 amino acids. In nucleotides, the CDR3 is TGTGCCAGCAGCTTAGAGGCGAGCCAGAGGGTTTACGAGCAGTACTTC. Protein sequence: CASSLEASQRVYEQYF.

As regards this clonotype: A much larger clone sits a single nucleotide away, making a read error possible. The chain couples TRBV20-1 to TRBJ1-2; weak D call: TRBD1 (6 bases). Germline V gives CDR1 DFQATT, CDR2 SNEGSKA (reference sequence). The CDR3 runs to 12 residues. Here the CDR3 reads CRARVPGEGYTF. The CDR3 nucleotides read TGCAGGGCTAGAGTCCCAGGGGAGGGCTACACCTTC.

This clonotype showed up just a few times. The rearrangement uses TRBV12-3 or TRBV12-4 and TRBJ2-3; 12 bases agree with TRBD2. V was clipped by 6 bases and J by 4 bases; unmatched bases: 14. The CDR3 length is 18 residues. CDR3 sequence: CASSPTSGGPYKSDTQYF. The DNA of the CDR3 is TGTGCCAGCAGCCCTACTAGCGGGGGGCCTTATAAGTCAGATACGCAGTATTTT.

The rearrangement links TRBV5-6 to TRBJ1-4, with D tentatively TRBD1 (6 bases). The CDR3 totals 14 residues. V was cut by 4 bases and J by 4 bases, with 11 bases left in between. Germline-derived CDR1 and CDR2 are SGHDT and YYEEEE. In nucleotides, the CDR3 is TGTGCCAGCAGCCAGACAGGAGTTAATGAAAAACTGTTTTTT. Amino acid sequence: CASSQTGVNEKLFF.

This clonotype came up a few times. The chain joins TRBV6-1 to TRBJ1-2; a weak D match, TRBD1 (5 bases). The germline V gene has CDR1 MNHNS and CDR2 SASEGT. V dropped 8 bases and J dropped 0 bases, with 10 bases sitting between them. This CDR3 contains 13 residues. The CDR3 DNA reads as TGTGCCAGCGTCTCAGGGACTAACTATGGCTACACCTTC. Residues: CASVSGTNYGYTF.

This chain connects TRBV27 to TRBJ2-5; a possible D gene is TRBD1 (6 bases). Between the trimmed V and J ends, which lost 5 bases and 12 bases, there was a span of 13 bases. Germline V gene lookup returns CDR1 MNHEY and CDR2 SMNVEV (reference sequence). This CDR3 is built from 11 residues. The CDR3 sequence is CASSVRGMEYF. The CDR3 DNA sequence: TGTGCCAGCAGTGTCAGGGGAATGGAGTACTTC.

The chain couples TRBV6-5 to TRBJ2-2, with D perhaps matching TRBD2 (5 bases). Germline assignment: CDR1 MNHEY and CDR2 SVGAGI. This CDR3 spans 13 amino acids. The ends were cut back, 7 bases at V and 1 base at J, with 7 bases in the middle. The CDR3 DNA reads TGTGCCAGCATGGACTGGAACACCGGGGAGCTGTTTTTT. Residues: CASMDWNTGELFF.

This chain connects TRBV12-3 or TRBV12-4 to TRBJ2-3; D is unresolved. The ends were cut back, 3 bases at V and 4 bases at J, with 14 bases in the middle. The CDR3 length is 15 residues. CDR3 loop: CASSLGVPSADTQYF. CDR3 nucleotide sequence: TGTGCCAGCAGTTTGGGCGTCCCCTCGGCAGATACGCAGTATTTT.

This clonotype was detected only a few times. This chain connects TRBV6-6 to TRBJ2-7; D gene ambiguous. V was clipped by 5 bases and J by 0 bases, with 11 bases between them. The CDR3 contains 14 residues. Germline assignment: CDR1 MNHNY and CDR2 SVGAGI (reference sequence). As DNA, the CDR3 is TGTGCCAGCAGTCCCTTGATGAGCTCCTACGAGCAGTACTTC. This sequence encodes CASSPLMSSYEQYF.

This clonotype was detected only a few times. This chain links TRBV7-2 with TRBJ2-5, with TRBD1 matching 7 bases. The CDR3 totals 16 residues. Trimming took 0 bases from V and 4 from J; bases not matched to a gene: 8. CDR1 is SGHTA, CDR2 FQGNSA, per germline. For the CDR3, the DNA is TGTGCCAGCAGCTTAGCCTGGGACAGAGGGTTAGAGACCCAGTACTTC. Amino acids: CASSLAWDRGLETQYF.

This clonotype is a singleton in its sample. A much larger clonotype is one base distant, so this may be a read error. The chain couples TRBV9 to TRBJ2-7, with D maybe TRBD2 (7 bases). Germline CDR1 is SGDLS and CDR2 is YYNGEE. The CDR3 sequence is 17 residues long. V was shortened by 0 bases and J by 3 bases, with 19 bases between the two germline ends. The DNA for the CDR3 is TGTGCCAGCAGCGTAGGGGGGGGCCAGCTGGAACACTACGAGCAGTACTTC. The encoded protein is CASSVGGGQLEHYEQYF.

V and J are TRBV7-6 and TRBJ2-1; D uncertain. Germline CDR1 SGHVS, CDR2 FNYEAQ. The CDR3 length is 14 residues. Trimming stripped 4 bases from V and 1 base from J, with 8 bases between. For the CDR3, the DNA is TGTGCCAGCAGCTCGCAACATTCCTACAATGAGCAGTTCTTC. As protein: CASSSQHSYNEQFF.

V and J are TRBV12-3 or TRBV12-4 and TRBJ1-2, with D possibly matching TRBD1 (6 bases). This CDR3 has 13 residues. Trimming left V 8 bases short and J 8 bases short, with 18 bases between. CDR3 in DNA: TGTGCCAGCTCAACGGACAGATCCTACGGCTACACCTTC. Protein sequence: CASSTDRSYGYTF.

Ten or more counts support this clonotype. The chain couples TRBV5-1 to TRBJ2-1; D possibly corresponds to TRBD2 (6 bases). V lost 6 bases and J 0 bases, leaving 13 bases between the germline ends. The germline V gene encodes CDR1 SGHRS and CDR2 YFSETQ. The CDR3 spans 15 residues. This chain's CDR3 is CASTFGGSSYNEQFF. Here the CDR3 DNA reads TGCGCCAGCACCTTCGGGGGAAGCTCCTACAATGAGCAGTTCTTC.

This clonotype was detected only a few times. This chain links TRBV20-1 with TRBJ2-1; 7 bases align to TRBD1. The CDR3 runs 12 residues. Germline-derived CDR1 and CDR2 are DFQATT and SNEGSKA (reference sequence). Germline trimming cut 2 bases from V and 10 bases from J; bases unmatched to any gene: 5. Here the CDR3 DNA reads TGCAGTGCTAGATTAGACAGGGAGGAGCAGTTCTTC. Residues: CSARLDREEQFF.